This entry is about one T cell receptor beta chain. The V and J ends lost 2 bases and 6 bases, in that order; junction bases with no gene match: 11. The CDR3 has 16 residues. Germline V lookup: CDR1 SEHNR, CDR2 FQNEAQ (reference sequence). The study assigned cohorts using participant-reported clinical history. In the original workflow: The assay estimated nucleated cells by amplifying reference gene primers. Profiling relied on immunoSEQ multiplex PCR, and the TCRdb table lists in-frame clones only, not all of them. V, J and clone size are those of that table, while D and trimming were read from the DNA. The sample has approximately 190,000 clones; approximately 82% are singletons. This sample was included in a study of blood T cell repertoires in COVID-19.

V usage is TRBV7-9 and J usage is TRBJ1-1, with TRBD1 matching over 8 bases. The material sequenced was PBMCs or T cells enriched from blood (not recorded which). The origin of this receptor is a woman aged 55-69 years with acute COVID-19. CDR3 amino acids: CASSLLSGGVRAEAFF. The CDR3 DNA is TGTGCCAGCAGCTTACTGTCAGGGGGCGTCCGGGCTGAAGCTTTCTTT.